This T cell receptor beta chain was profiled in a study of control samples from healthy donors and cancer patients. Produced via immunoSEQ multiplex PCR; TCRdb's table is partial and in-frame only. Of approximately 110,000 clones in the sample, around 82% were seen once. The CDR3 sequence is 15 residues long. Germline V gives CDR1 SGHRS, CDR2 YFSETQ. V shed 4 bases and J 1 base; nucleotides not matched to a gene: 3. This chain connects TRBV5-1 to TRBJ1-1; TRBD1 matches at 11 bases. The TCR sequence derives from a woman between 45 and 65 years old in good health. Sequences were obtained from blood. The CDR3 DNA follows: TGCGCCAGCAGCGGACAGGGGGCTTGGAACACTGAAGCTTTCTTT. Residues: CASSGQGAWNTEAFF.